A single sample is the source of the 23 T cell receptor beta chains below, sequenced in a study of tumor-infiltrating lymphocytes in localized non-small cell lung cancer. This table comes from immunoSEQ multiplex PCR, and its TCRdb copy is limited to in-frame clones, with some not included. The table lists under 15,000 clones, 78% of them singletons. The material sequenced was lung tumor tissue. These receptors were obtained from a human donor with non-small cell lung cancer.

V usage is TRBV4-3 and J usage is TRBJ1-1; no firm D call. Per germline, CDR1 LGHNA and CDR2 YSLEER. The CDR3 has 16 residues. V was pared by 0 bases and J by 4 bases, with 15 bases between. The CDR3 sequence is CASSQDYRARGTEAFF. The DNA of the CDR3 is TGCGCCAGCAGCCAAGATTATCGGGCCCGGGGCACTGAAGCTTTCTTT.

The CDR3, as DNA: TGTGCAAGTCGCCTCCCGGTCCGCGGGCAAGAGACCCAGTACTTC. It is translated as CASRLPVRGQETQYF. The chain links TRBV12-2 to TRBJ2-5; TRBD2 reflects the table's D call only, with no check against the DNA. TRBV12-2 is designated a pseudogene. The CDR3 runs 15 residues.

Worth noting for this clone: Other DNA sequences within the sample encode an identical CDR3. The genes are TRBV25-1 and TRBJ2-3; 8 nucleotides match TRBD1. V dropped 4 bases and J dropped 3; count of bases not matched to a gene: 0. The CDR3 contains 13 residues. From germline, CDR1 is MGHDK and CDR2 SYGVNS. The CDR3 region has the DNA TGTGCCAGCAGTGGACAGGGGACAGATACGCAGTATTTT. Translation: CASSGQGTDTQYF.

CDR3 protein: CASSLGGPAWWTQYF. The CDR3, as DNA: TGTGCCAGCAGCTTAGGCGGTCCCGCCTGGTGGACGCAGTATTTT. The chain uses TRBV7-9 and TRBJ2-3; no reliable D call. Germline V gene lookup returns CDR1 SEHNR and CDR2 FQNEAQ (reference sequence). The CDR3 covers 15 residues. V lost 1 base to trimming and J lost 9 bases, with 17 bases between them. Filled out from reference TRBV7-9 and TRBJ2-3, the complete variable domain reads DTGVSQNPRHKITKRGQNVTFRCDPISEHNRLYWYRQTLGQGPEFLTYFQNEAQLEKSRLLSDRFSAERPKGSFSTLEIQRTEQGDSAMYLCASSLGGPAWWTQYFGPGTRLTVL.

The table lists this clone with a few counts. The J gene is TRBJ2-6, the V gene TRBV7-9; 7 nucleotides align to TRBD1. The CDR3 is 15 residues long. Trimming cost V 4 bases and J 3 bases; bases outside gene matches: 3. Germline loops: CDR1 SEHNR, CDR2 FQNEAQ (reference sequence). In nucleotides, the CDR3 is TGTGCCAGCAGCTACAGGGGTAGTGGGGCCAACGTCCTGACTTTC. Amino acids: CASSYRGSGANVLTF. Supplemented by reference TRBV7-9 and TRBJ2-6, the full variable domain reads DTGVSQNPRHKITKRGQNVTFRCDPISEHNRLYWYRQTLGQGPEFLTYFQNEAQLEKSRLLSDRFSAERPKGSFSTLEIQRTEQGDSAMYLCASSYRGSGANVLTFGAGSRLTVL.

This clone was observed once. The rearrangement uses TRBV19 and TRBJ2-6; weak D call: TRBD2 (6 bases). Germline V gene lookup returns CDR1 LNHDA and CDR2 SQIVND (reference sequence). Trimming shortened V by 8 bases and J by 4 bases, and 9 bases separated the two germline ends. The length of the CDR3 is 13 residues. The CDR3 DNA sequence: TGTGCCAGTGGGAGGTCGGGGGCCAACGTCCTGACTTTC. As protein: CASGRSGANVLTF.

The chain's CDR3 is CASSQDVLATYEQYF. CDR3 in DNA: TGCGCCAGCAGCCAAGATGTTCTAGCGACCTACGAGCAGTACTTC. The chain has TRBV4-1 and TRBJ2-7, with TRBD2 as a possible D gene (6 bases). Germline CDR1 MGHRA, CDR2 YSYEKL. V dropped 0 bases and J dropped 2 bases, with 11 bases sitting between them. The CDR3 runs 15 residues.

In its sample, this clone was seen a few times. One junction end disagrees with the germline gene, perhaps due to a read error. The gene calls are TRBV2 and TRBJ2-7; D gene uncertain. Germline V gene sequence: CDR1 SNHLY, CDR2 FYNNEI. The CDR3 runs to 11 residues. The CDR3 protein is CASSWFALVFF. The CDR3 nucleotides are TGTGCCAGCAGTTGGTTCGCGTTAGTGTTCTTC.

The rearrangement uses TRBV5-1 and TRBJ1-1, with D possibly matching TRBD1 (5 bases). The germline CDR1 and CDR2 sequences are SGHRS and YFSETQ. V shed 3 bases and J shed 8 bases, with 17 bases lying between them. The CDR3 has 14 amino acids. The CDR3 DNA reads TGCGCCAGCAGCTCCGGGGGAGTCTCCCGGGAAGCTTTCTTT. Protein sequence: CASSSGGVSREAFF. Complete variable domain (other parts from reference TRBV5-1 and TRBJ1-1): KAGVTQTPRYLIKTRGQQVTLSCSPISGHRSVSWYQQTPGQGLQFLFEYFSETQRNKGNFPGRFSGRQFSNSRSEMNVSTLELGDSALYLCASSSGGVSREAFFGQGTRLTVV.

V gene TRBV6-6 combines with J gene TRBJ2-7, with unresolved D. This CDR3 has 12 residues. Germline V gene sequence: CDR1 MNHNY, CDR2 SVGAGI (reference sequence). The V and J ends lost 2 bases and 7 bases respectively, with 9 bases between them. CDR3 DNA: TGTGCCAGCAGTTACGCCGACGGGGAGCAGTACTTC. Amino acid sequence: CASSYADGEQYF.

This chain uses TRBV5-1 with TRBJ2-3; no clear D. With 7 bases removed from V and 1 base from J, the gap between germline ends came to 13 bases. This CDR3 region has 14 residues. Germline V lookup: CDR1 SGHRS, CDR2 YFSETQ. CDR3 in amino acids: CASQGKGGTDTQYF. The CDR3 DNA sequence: TGCGCCAGCCAAGGGAAGGGCGGCACAGATACGCAGTATTTT. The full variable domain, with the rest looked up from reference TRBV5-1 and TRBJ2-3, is KAGVTQTPRYLIKTRGQQVTLSCSPISGHRSVSWYQQTPGQGLQFLFEYFSETQRNKGNFPGRFSGRQFSNSRSEMNVSTLELGDSALYLCASQGKGGTDTQYFGPGTRLTVL.

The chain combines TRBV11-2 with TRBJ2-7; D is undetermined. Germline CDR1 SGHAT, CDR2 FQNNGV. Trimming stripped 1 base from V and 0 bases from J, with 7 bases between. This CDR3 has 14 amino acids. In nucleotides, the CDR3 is TGTGCCAGCAGCTTAGCGGCCAGCTCCTACGAGCAGTACGTC. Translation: CASSLAASSYEQYV.

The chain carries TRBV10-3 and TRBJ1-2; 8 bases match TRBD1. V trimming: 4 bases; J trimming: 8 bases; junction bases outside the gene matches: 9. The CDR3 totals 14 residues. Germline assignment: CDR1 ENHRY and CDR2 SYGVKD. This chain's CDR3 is CAISADTGQGGYTF. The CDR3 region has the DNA TGTGCCATCAGTGCAGATACCGGACAGGGAGGCTACACCTTC.

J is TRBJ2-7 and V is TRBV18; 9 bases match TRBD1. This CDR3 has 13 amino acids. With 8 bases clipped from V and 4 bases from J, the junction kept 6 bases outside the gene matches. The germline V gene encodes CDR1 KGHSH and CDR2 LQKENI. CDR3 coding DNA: TGTGCCAGCACCGGGACAGGGTCGTACGAGCAGTACTTC. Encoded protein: CASTGTGSYEQYF.

CDR3 region: CASSYITAGELFF. The DNA of the CDR3 is TGCGCCAGCAGCTATATCACGGCCGGGGAGCTGTTTTTT. V gene TRBV4-1 combines with J gene TRBJ2-2; D uncertain. V shed 5 bases and J shed 6 bases, with 10 bases lying between them. The CDR3 is made up of 13 amino acids. Germline CDR1 reads MGHRA; CDR2 reads YSYEKL.

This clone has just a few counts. In nucleotides, the CDR3 is TGTGCCAGCAGTTTATCGGGGGGTTGGAATGAGCAGTTCTTC. Translating it yields CASSLSGGWNEQFF. The rearrangement uses TRBV27 and TRBJ2-1; TRBD2 is a possible D gene (6 bases). The germline V and J ends were trimmed by 0 bases and 7 bases, with 10 bases remaining between them. The CDR3 extends over 14 amino acids. The V gene's germline CDR1 is MNHEY and CDR2 SMNVEV (reference sequence).

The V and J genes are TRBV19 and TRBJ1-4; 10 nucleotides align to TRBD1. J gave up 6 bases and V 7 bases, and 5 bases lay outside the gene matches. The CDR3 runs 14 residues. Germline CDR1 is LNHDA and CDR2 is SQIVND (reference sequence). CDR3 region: CASNRGTGDEKLFF. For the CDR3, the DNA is TGTGCCAGTAACCGAGGGACAGGGGATGAAAAACTGTTTTTT.

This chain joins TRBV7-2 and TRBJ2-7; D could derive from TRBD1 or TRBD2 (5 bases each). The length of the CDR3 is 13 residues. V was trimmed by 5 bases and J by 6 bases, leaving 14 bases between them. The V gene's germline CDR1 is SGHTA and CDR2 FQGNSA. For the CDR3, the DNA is TGTGCCAGCAGCCAAAGTCTGGGGGTCGAGCAGTACTTC. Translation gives CASSQSLGVEQYF.

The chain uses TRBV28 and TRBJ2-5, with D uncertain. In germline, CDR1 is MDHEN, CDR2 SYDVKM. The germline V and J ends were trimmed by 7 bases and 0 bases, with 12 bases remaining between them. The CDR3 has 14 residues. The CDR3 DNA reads TGTGCCAGCACCGGACCGATACACCAAGAGACCCAGTACTTC. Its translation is CASTGPIHQETQYF.

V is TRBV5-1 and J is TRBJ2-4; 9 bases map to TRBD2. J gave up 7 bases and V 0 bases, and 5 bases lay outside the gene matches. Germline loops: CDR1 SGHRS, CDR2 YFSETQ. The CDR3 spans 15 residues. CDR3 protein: CASSLAAGGNNIQYF. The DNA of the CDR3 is TGCGCCAGCAGCTTGGCGGCGGGGGGGAATAACATTCAGTACTTC.

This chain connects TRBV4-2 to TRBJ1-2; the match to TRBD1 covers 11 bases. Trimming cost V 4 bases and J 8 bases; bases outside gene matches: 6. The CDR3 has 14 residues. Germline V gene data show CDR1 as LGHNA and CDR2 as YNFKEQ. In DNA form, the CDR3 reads TGTGCCAGCAGCCCTAGGGGACAGGGGGTGGGCTACACCTTC. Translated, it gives CASSPRGQGVGYTF.

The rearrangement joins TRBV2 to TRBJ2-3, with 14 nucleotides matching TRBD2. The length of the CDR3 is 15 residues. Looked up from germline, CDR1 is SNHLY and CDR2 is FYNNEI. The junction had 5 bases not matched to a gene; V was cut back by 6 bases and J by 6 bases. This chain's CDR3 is CASRGGLAGADTQYF. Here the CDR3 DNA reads TGTGCCAGCAGGGGGGGACTAGCGGGGGCGGATACGCAGTATTTT.

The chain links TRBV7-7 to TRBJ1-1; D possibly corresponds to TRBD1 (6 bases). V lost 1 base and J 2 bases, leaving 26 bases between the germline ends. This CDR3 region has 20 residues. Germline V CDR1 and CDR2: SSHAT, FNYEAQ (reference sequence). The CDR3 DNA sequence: TGTGCCAGCAGCTTAGAATTTTATAAGGGGGACAATCGAGAAAACACTGAAGCTTTCTTT. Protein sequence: CASSLEFYKGDNRENTEAFF.